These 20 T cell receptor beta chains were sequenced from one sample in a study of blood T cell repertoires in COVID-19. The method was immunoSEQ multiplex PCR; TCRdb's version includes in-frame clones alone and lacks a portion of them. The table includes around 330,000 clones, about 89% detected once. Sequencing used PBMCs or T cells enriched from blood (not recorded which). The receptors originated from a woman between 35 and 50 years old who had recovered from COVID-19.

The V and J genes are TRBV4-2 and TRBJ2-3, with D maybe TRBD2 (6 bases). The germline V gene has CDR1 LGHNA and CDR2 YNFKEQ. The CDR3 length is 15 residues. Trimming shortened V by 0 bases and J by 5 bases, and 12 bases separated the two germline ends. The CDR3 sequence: CASSQDWRGGDTQYF. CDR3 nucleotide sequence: TGTGCCAGCAGCCAAGATTGGCGGGGTGGAGATACGCAGTATTTT.

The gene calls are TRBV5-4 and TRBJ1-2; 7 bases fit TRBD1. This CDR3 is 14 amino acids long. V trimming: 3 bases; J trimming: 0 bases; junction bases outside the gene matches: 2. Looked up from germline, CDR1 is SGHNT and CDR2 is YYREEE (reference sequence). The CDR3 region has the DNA TGTGCCAGCAGCTCAGACAGGGCTAACTATGGCTACACCTTC. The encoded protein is CASSSDRANYGYTF.

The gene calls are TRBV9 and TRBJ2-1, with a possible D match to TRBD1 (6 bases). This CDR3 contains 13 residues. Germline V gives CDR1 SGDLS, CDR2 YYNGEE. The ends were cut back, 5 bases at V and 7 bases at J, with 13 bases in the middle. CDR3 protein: CASSRIDRNEQFF. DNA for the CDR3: TGTGCCAGCAGTCGGATTGACAGGAATGAGCAGTTCTTC.

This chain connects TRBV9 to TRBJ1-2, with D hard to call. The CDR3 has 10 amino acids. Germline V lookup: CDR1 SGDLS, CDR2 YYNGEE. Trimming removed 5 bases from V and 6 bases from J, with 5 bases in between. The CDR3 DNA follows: TGTGCCAGCAGTTCCAATGGCTACACCTTC. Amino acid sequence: CASSSNGYTF.

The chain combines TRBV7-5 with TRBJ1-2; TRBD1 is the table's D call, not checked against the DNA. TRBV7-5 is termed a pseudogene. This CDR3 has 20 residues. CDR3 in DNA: TGTGCCAGAAGCTTGGGATTGACAGGAGTTTTAATATGGCAGGACTATGGCTACACCTTC. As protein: CARSLGLTGVLIWQDYGYTF.

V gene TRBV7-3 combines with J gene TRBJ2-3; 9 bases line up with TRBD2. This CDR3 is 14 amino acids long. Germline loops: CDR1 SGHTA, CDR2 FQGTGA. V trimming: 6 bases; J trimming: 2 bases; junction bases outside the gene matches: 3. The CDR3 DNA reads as TGTGCCAGCAGGGCGGGGGGGACCACAGATACGCAGTATTTT. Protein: CASRAGGTTDTQYF. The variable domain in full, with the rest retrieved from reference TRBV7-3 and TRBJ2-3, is GAGVSQTPSNKVTEKGKYVELRCDPISGHTALYWYRQSLGQGPEFLIYFQGTGAADDSGLPNDRFFAVRPEGSVSTLKIQRTERGDSAVYLCASRAGGTTDTQYFGPGTRLTVL.

Here the CDR3 DNA reads TGTGCCTGGAGTGACAACTACAATGAGCAGTTCTTC. It codes for CAWSDNYNEQFF. The rearrangement uses TRBV30 and TRBJ2-1, with unresolved D. Germline loops: CDR1 GTSNPN, CDR2 SVGIG (reference sequence). This CDR3 is built from 12 residues. Trimming pared 1 base from V and 3 bases from J, leaving 4 bases between. Full variable domain (remainder filled in from reference TRBV30 and TRBJ2-1): SQTIHQWPATLVQPVGSPLSLECTVEGTSNPNLYWYRQAAGRGLQLLFYSVGIGQISSEVPQNLSASRPQDRQFILSSKKLLLSDSGFYLCAWSDNYNEQFFGPGTRLTVL.

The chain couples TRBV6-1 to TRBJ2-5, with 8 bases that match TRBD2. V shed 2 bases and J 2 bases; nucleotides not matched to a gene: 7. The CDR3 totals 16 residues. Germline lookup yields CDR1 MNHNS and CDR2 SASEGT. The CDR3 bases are TGTGCCAGCAGTGAACAACCCGGGGGGGTTCAAGAGACCCAGTACTTC. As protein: CASSEQPGGVQETQYF.

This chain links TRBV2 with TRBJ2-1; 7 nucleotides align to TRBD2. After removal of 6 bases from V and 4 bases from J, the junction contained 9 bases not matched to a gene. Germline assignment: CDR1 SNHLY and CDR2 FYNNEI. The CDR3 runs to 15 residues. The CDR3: CASRGGTGLYNEQFF. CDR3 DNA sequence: TGTGCCAGCAGGGGGGGGACTGGGTTGTACAATGAGCAGTTCTTC.

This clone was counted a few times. This chain's CDR3 is CASSPSPTQDTEAFF. In DNA, the CDR3 is TGTGCCAGCTCACCGAGCCCCACCCAGGACACTGAAGCTTTCTTT. The J gene is TRBJ1-1, the V gene TRBV18; D is unresolved. Germline assignment: CDR1 KGHSH and CDR2 LQKENI. This CDR3 contains 15 residues. V lost 3 bases to trimming and J lost 3 bases, with 14 bases between them. Drawing the rest from reference TRBV18 and TRBJ1-1, the complete variable domain is NAGVMQNPRHLVRRRGQEARLRCSPMKGHSHVYWYRQLPEEGLKFMVYLQKENIIDESGMPKERFSAEFPKEGPSILRIQQVVRGDSAAYFCASSPSPTQDTEAFFGQGTRLTVV.

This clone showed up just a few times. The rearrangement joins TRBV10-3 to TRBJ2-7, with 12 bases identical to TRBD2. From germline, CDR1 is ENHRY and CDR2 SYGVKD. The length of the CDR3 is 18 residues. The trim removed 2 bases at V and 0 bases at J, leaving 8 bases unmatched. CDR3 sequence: CAISEPGLAGSSSYEQYF. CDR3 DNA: TGTGCCATCAGTGAGCCGGGACTAGCGGGCTCCAGCTCCTACGAGCAGTACTTC.

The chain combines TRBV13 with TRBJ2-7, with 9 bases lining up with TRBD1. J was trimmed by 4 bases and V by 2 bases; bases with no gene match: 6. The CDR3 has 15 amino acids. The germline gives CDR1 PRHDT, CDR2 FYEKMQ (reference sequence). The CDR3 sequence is CASSLLDRGTYEQYF. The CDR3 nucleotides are TGTGCCAGCAGCTTACTGGACAGGGGAACTTACGAGCAGTACTTC.

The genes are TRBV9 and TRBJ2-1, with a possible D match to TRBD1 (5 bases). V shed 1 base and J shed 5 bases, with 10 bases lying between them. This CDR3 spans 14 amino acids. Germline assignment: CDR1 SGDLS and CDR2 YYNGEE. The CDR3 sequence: CASSVPSGNNEQFF. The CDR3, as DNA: TGTGCCAGCAGCGTACCCTCAGGGAACAATGAGCAGTTCTTC.

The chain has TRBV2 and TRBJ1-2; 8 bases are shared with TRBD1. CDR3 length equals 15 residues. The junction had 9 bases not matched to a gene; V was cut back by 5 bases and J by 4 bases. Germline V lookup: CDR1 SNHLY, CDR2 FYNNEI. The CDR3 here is CASSQPDRASYGYTF. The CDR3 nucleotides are TGTGCCAGCAGTCAACCGGACAGGGCCTCCTATGGCTACACCTTC. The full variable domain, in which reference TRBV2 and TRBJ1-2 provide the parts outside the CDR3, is EPEVTQTPSHQVTQMGQEVILRCVPISNHLYFYWYRQILGQKVEFLVSFYNNEISEKSEIFDDQFSVERPDGSNFTLKIRSTKLEDSAMYFCASSQPDRASYGYTFGSGTRLTVV.

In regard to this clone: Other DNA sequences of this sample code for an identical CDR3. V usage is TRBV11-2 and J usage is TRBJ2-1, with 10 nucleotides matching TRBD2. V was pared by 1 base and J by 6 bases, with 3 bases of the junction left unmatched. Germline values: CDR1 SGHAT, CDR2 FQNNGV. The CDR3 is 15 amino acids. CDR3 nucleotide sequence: TGTGCCAGCAGCTTAGGGGCTAGCGGGAGCAATGAGCAGTTCTTC. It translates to CASSLGASGSNEQFF.

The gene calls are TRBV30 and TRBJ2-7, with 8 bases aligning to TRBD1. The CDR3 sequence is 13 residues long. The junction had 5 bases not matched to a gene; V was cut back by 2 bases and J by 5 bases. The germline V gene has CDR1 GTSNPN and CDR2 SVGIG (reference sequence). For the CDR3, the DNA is TGTGCCTGGAGTACGGACAGGGTCAACGAGCAGTACTTC. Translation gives CAWSTDRVNEQYF.

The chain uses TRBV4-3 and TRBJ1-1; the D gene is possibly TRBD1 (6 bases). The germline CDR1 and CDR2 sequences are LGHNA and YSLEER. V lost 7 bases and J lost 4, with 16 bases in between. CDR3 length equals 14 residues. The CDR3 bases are TGCGCCAGCAATGCGGTGGGCAGGGGCACTGAAGCTTTCTTT. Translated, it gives CASNAVGRGTEAFF.

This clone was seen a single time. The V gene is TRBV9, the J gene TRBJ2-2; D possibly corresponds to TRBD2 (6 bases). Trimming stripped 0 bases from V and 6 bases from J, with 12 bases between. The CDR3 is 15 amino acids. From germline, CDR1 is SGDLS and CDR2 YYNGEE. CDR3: CASSVVGLAPGELFF. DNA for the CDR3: TGTGCCAGCAGCGTAGTGGGACTTGCCCCCGGGGAGCTGTTTTTT.

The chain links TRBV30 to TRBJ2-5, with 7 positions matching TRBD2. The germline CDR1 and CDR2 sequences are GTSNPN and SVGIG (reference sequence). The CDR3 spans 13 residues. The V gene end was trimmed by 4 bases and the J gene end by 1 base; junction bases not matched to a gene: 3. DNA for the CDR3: TGTGCCTGGACTAGCGGATTCCAAGAGACCCAGTACTTC. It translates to CAWTSGFQETQYF.

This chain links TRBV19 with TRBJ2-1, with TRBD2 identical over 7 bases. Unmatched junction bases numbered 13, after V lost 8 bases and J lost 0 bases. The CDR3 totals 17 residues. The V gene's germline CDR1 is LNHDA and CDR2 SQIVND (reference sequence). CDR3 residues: CASAFSSGGGSYNEQFF. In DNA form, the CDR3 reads TGTGCCAGTGCCTTTTCTAGCGGCGGGGGCTCCTACAATGAGCAGTTCTTC.